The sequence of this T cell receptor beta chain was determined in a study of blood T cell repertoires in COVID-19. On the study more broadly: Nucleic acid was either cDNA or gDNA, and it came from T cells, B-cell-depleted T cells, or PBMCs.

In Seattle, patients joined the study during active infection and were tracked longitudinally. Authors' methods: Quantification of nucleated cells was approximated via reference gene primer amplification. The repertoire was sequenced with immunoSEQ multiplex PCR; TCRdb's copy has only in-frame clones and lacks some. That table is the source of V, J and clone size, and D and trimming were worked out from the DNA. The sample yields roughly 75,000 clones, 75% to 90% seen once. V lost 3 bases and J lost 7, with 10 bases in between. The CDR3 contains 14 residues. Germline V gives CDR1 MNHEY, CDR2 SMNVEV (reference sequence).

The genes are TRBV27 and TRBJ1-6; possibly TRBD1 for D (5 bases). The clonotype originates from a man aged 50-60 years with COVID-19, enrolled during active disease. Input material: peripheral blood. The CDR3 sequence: CASSLGNRNSPLHF. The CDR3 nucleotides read TGTGCCAGCAGTTTGGGGAACAGGAATTCACCCCTCCACTTT.